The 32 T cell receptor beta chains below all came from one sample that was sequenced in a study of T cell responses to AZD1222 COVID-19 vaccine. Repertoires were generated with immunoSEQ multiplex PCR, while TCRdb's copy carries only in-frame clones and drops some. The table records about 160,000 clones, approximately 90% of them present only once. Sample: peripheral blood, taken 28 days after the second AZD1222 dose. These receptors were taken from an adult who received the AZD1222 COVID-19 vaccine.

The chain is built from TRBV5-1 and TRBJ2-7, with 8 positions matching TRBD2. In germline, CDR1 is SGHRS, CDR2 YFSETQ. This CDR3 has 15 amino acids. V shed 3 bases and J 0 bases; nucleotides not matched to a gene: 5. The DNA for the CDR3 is TGCGCCAGCAGCTCCATCGCGGGAGGCTCCTACGAGCAGTACTTC. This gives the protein CASSSIAGGSYEQYF.

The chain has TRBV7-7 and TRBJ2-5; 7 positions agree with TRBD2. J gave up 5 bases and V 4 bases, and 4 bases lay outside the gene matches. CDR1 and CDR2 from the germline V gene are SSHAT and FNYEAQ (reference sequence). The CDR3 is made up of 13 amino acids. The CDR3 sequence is CASSSGLVETQYF. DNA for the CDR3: TGTGCCAGCAGCTCCGGACTAGTTGAGACCCAGTACTTC. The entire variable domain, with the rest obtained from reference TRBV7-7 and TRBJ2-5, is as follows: GAGVSQSPRYKVTKRGQDVTLRCDPISSHATLYWYQQALGQGPEFLTYFNYEAQPDKSGLPSDRFSAERPEGSISTLTIQRTEQRDSAMYRCASSSGLVETQYFGPGTRLLVL.

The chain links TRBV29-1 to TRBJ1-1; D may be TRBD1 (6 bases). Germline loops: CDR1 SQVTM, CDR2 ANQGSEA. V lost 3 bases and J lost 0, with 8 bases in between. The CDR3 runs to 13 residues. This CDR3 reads CSVEGALNTEAFF. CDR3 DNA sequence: TGCAGCGTTGAGGGGGCTTTGAACACTGAAGCTTTCTTT.

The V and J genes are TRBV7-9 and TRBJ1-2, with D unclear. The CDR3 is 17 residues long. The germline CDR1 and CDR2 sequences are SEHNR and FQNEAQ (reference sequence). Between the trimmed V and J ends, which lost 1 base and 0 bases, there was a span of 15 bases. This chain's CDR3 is CASSLGPRWNANYGYTF. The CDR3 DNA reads TGTGCCAGCAGCTTAGGCCCGAGATGGAATGCTAACTATGGCTACACCTTC.

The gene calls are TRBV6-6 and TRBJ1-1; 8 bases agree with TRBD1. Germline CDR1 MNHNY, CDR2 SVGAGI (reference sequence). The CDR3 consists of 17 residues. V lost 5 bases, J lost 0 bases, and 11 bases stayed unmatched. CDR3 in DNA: TGTGCCAGCAGTCCCCTGGGCCCACAGGGGGTGAACACTGAAGCTTTCTTT. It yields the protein CASSPLGPQGVNTEAFF.

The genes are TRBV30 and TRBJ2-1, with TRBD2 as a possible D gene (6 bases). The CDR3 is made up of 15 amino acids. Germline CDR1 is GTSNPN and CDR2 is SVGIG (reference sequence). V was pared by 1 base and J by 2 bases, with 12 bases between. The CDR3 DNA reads TGTGCCTGGAGTGCTAGCGCTACGACCTACAATGAGCAGTTCTTC. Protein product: CAWSASATTYNEQFF.

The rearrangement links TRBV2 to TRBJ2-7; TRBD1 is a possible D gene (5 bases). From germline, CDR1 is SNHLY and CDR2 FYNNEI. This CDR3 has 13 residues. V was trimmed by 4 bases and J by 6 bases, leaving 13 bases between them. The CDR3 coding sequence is TGTGCCAGCAGTGGGCAGGGCTTAGTCGAGCAGTACTTC. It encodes CASSGQGLVEQYF.

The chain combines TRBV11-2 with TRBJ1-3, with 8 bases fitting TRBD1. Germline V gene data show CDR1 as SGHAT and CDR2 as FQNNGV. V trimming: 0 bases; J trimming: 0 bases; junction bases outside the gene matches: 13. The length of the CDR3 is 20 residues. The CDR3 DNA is TGTGCCAGCAGCTTAGATTTCAGGACAGGGCTTTCCGTCTCTGGAAACACCATATATTTT. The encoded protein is CASSLDFRTGLSVSGNTIYF. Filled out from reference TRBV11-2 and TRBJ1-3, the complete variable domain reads EAGVAQSPRYKIIEKRQSVAFWCNPISGHATLYWYQQILGQGPKLLIQFQNNGVVDDSQLPKDRFSAERLKGVDSTLKIQPAKLEDSAVYLCASSLDFRTGLSVSGNTIYFGEGSWLTVV.

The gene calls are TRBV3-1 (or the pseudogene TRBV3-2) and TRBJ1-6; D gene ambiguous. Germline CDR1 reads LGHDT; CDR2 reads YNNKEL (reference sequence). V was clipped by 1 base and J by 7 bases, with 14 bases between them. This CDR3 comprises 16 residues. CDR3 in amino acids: CASSQAAQTGNSPLHF. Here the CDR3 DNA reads TGTGCCAGCAGCCAAGCGGCCCAGACGGGCAATTCACCCCTCCACTTT.

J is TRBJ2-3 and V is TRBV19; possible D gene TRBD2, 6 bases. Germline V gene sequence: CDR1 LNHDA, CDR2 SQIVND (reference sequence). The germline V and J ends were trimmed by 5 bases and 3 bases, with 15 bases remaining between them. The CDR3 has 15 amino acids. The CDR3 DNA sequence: TGTGCCAGTAGTCTCCTAGGCGGGGAAACAGATACGCAGTATTTT. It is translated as CASSLLGGETDTQYF.

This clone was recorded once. CDR3 DNA: TGTGCCAGCAGCTCGACCGGGGGGTACGAGCAGTACTTC. Translated, it gives CASSSTGGYEQYF. V and J are TRBV7-9 and TRBJ2-7; 7 positions agree with TRBD2. This CDR3 is built from 13 residues. V shed 4 bases, J shed 4 bases, and the junction held 4 bases outside the gene matches. CDR1 is SEHNR, CDR2 FQNEAQ, per germline (reference sequence).

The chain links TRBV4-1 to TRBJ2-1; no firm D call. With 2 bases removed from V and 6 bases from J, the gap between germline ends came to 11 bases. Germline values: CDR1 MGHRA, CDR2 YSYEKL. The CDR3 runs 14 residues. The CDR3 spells CASSQTRGINEQFF. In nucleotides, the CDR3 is TGCGCCAGCAGCCAAACAAGAGGAATCAATGAGCAGTTCTTC.

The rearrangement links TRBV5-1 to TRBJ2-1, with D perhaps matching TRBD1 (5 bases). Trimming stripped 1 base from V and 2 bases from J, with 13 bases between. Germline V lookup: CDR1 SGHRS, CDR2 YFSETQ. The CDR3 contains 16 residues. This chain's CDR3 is CASSLNQGGAYNEQFF. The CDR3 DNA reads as TGCGCCAGCAGCTTGAACCAGGGTGGGGCCTACAATGAGCAGTTCTTC.

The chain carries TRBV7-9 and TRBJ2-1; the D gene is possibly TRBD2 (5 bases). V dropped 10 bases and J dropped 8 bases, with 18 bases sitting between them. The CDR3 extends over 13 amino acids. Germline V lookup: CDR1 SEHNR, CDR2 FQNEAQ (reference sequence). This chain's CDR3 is CATETGRLDEQFF. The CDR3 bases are TGTGCCACCGAGACGGGGAGATTGGATGAGCAGTTCTTC. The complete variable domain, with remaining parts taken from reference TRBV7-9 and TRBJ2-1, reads DTGVSQNPRHKITKRGQNVTFRCDPISEHNRLYWYRQTLGQGPEFLTYFQNEAQLEKSRLLSDRFSAERPKGSFSTLEIQRTEQGDSAMYLCATETGRLDEQFFGPGTRLTVL.

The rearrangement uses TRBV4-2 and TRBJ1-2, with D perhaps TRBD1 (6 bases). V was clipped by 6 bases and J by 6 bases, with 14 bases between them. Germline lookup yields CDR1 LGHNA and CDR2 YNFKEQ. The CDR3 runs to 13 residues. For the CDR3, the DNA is TGTGCCAGCAGGGCAGGGGTGAGGGATGGCTACACCTTC. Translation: CASRAGVRDGYTF.

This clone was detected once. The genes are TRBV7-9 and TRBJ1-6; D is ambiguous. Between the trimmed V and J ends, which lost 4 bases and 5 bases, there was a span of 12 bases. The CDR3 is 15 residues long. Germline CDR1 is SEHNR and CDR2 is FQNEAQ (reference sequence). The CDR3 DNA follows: TGTGCCAGCAGCTCCTTCCAGAGAGATAATTCACCCCTCCACTTT. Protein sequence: CASSSFQRDNSPLHF.

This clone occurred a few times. The CDR3 protein is CASSSSIANDEQFF. The DNA of the CDR3 is TGCGCCAGCAGCTCCTCTATAGCAAACGATGAGCAGTTCTTC. The rearrangement links TRBV5-1 to TRBJ2-1; D gene ambiguous. Between the trimmed V and J ends, which lost 3 bases and 8 bases, there was a span of 15 bases. The germline V gene has CDR1 SGHRS and CDR2 YFSETQ. This CDR3 is built from 14 residues.

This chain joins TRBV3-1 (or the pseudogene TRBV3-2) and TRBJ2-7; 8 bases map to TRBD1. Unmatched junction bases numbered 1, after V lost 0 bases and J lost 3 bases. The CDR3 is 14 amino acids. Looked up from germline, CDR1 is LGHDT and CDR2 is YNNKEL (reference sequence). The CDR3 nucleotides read TGTGCCAGCAGCCAAGATACAGGGGGCTACGAGCAGTACTTC. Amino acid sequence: CASSQDTGGYEQYF.

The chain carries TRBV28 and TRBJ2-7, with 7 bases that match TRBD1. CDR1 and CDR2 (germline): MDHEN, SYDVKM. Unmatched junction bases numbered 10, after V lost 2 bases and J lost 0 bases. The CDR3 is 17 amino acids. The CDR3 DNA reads TGTGCCAGCAGTTTAGGGTCCGGGACAGCCCCCTCCTACGAGCAGTACTTC. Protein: CASSLGSGTAPSYEQYF.

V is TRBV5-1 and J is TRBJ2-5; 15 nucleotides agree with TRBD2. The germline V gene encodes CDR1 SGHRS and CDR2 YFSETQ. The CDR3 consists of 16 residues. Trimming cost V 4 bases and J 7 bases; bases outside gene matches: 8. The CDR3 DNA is TGCGCCAGCAGCCTCCGGACTAGCGGGGGGGATGGGACCCAGTACTTC. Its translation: CASSLRTSGGDGTQYF.

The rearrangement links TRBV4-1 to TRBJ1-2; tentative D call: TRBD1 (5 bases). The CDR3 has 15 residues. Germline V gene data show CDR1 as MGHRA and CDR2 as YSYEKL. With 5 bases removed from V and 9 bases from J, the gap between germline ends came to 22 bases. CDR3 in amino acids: CASSGHTGIDASYTF. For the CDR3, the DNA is TGCGCCAGCAGCGGACATACAGGAATCGACGCTAGCTACACCTTC.

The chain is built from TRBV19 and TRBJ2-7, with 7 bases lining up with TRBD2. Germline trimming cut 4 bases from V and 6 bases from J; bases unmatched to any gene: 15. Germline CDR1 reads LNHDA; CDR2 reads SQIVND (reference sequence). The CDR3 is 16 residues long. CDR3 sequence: CASSTPWGGSQGEQYF. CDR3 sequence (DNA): TGTGCCAGTAGTACCCCCTGGGGCGGGAGCCAGGGCGAGCAGTACTTC.

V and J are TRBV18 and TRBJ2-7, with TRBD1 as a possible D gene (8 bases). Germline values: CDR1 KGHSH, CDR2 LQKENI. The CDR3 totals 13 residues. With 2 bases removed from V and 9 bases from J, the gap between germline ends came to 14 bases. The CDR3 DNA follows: TGTGCCAGCTCACCAGAACAGGGGGGGGTGCAGTACTTC. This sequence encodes CASSPEQGGVQYF.

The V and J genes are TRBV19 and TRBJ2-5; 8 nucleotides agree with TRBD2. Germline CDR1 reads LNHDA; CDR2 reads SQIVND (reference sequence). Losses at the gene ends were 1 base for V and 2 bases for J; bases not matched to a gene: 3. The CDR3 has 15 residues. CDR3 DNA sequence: TGTGCCAGTAGTATAGGTACTAGCGGACAAGAGACCCAGTACTTC. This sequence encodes CASSIGTSGQETQYF. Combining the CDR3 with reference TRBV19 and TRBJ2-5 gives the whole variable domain DGGITQSPKYLFRKEGQNVTLSCEQNLNHDAMYWYRQDPGQGLRLIYYSQIVNDFQKGDIAEGYSVSREKKESFPLTVTSAQKNPTAFYLCASSIGTSGQETQYFGPGTRLLVL.

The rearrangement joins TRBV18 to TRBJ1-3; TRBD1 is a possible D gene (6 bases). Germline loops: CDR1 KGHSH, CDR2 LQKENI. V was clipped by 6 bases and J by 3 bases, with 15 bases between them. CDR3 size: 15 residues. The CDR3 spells CASSLGGASGNTIYF. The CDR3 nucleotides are TGTGCCAGCTCCCTCGGGGGCGCGAGTGGAAACACCATATATTTT.

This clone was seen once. The CDR3 bases are TGTGCCAGCAGTGCGAGGACAGCCGGTAATGAAAAACTGTTTTTT. This encodes CASSARTAGNEKLFF. The chain uses TRBV2 and TRBJ1-4; perhaps TRBD1 as D (6 bases). Germline-derived CDR1 and CDR2 are SNHLY and FYNNEI. The CDR3 contains 15 residues. With 4 bases removed from V and 4 bases from J, the gap between germline ends came to 13 bases.

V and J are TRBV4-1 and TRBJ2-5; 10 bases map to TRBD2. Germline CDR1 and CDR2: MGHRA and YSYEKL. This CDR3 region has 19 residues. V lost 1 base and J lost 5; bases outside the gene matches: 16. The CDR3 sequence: CASSQVIASGRAGVETQYF. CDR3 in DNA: TGCGCCAGCAGCCAAGTAATTGCCAGCGGGAGGGCCGGAGTCGAGACCCAGTACTTC.

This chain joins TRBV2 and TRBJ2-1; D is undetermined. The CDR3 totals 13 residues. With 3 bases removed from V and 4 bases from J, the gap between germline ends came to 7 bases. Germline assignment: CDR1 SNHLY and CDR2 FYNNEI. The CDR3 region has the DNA TGTGCCAGCAGTGACGGCAGGTACAATGAGCAGTTCTTC. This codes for CASSDGRYNEQFF.

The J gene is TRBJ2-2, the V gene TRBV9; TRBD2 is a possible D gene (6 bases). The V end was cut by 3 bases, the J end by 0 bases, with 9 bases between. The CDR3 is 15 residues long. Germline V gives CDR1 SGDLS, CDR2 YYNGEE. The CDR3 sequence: CASSAWGANTGELFF. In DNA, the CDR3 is TGTGCCAGCAGCGCGTGGGGGGCGAACACCGGGGAGCTGTTTTTT.

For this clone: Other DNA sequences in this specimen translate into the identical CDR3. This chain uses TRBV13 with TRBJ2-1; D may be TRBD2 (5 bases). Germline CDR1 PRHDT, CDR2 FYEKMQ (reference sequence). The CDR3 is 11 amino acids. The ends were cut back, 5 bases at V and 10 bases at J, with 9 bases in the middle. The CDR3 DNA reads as TGTGCCAGCAGCCTCTCGGGAGAGCAGTTCTTC. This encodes CASSLSGEQFF.

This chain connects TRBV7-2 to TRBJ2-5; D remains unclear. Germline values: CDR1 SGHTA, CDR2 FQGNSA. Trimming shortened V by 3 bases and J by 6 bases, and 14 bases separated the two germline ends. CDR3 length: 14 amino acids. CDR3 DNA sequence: TGTGCCAGCAGCTTCAGTGCCTTGGGTCAGACCCAGTACTTC. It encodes CASSFSALGQTQYF.

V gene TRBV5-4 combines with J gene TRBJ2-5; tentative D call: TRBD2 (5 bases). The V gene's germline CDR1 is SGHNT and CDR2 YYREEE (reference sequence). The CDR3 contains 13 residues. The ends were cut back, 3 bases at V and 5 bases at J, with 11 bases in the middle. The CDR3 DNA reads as TGTGCCAGCAGCTCCGAGGGTTGGGAGACCCAGTACTTC. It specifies CASSSEGWETQYF. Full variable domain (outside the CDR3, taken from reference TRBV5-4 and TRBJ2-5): ETGVTQSPTHLIKTRGQQVTLRCSSQSGHNTVSWYQQALGQGPQFIFQYYREEENGRGNFPPRFSGLQFPNYSSELNVNALELDDSALYLCASSSEGWETQYFGPGTRLLVL.